Described below is a single T cell receptor beta chain sequence and its context. Its antigen is not known. The data derive from a study of T cells in tuberculosis. Study at large: IGRA-negative adolescents, IGRA-positive adolescents with latent tuberculosis and adults with active tuberculosis formed this South African cohort. Within 7 days of starting treatment, or before, PBMC were stored.

As to time point: new active TB diagnosis, blood taken before or within 7 days of starting treatment. This table comes from immunoSEQ multiplex PCR, and its TCRdb copy is limited to in-frame clones, with some not included. Of 30,000 to 40,000 clones listed, 94% are singletons. The CDR3 length is 17 residues. J was trimmed by 4 bases and V by 4 bases; bases with no gene match: 11. Germline assignment: CDR1 SGHRS and CDR2 YFSETQ. Whole-study findings and limits: Active tuberculosis patients had shorter CDR3-alpha; the beta difference was nonsignificant.

The chain links TRBV5-1 to TRBJ1-1, with 12 bases fitting TRBD1. Source: PBMCs, taken at tuberculosis diagnosis. This clonotype originated in an adult with tuberculosis. The CDR3 spells CASSREPGQGARTEAFF. CDR3 coding DNA: TGCGCCAGCAGCCGGGAGCCGGGACAGGGGGCGCGCACTGAAGCTTTCTTT.